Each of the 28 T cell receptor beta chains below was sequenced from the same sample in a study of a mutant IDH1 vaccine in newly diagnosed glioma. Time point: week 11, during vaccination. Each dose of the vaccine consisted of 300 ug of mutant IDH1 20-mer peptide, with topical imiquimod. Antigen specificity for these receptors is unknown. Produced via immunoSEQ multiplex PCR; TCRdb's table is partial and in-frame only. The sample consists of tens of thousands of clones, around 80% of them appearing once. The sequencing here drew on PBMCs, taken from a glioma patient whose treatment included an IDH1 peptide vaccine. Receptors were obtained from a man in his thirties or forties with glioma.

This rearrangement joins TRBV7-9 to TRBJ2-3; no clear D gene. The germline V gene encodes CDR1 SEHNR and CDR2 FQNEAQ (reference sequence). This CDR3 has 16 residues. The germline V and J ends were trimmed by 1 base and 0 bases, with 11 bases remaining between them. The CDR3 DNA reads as TGTGCCAGCAGCTTAGAGCCGGTCCGGAGCACAGATACGCAGTATTTT. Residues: CASSLEPVRSTDTQYF.

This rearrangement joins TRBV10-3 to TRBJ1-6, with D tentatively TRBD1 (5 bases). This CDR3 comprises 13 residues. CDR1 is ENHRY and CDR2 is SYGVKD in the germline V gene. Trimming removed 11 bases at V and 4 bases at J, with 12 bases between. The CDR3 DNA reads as TGTGCCTCAGCCGGGACGTATAATTCACCCCTCCACTTT. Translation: CASAGTYNSPLHF.

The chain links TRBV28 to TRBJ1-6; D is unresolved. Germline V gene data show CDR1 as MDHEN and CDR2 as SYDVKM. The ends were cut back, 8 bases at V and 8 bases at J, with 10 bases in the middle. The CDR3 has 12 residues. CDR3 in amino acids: CASGPTHSPLHF. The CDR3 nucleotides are TGTGCCAGCGGTCCGACCCATTCACCCCTCCACTTT.

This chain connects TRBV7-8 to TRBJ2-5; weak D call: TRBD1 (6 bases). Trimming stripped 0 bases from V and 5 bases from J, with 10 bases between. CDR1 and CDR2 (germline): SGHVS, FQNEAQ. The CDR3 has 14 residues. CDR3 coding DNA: TGTGCCAGCAGCTTAGCGCCAGGGGCCGAGACCCAGTACTTC. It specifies CASSLAPGAETQYF.

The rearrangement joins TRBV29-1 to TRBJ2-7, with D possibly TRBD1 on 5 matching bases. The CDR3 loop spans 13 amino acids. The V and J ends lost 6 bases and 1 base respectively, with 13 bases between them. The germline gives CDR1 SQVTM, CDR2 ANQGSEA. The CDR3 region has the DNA TGCAGCGTCTACAGGCCCCAATCCTACGAGCAGTACTTC. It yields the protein CSVYRPQSYEQYF.

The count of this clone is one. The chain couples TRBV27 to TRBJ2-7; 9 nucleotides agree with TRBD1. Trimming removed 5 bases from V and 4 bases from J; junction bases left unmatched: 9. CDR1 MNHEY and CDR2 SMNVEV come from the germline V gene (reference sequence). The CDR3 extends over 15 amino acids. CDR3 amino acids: CASSAPMTGGYEQYF. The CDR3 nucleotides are TGTGCCAGCAGTGCTCCTATGACAGGGGGGTACGAGCAGTACTTC.

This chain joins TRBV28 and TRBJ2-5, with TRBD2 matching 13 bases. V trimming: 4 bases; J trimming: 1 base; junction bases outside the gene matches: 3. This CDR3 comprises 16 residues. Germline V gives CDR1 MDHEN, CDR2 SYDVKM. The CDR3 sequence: CASSSGLAGVQETQYF. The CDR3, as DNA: TGTGCCAGCAGTTCAGGACTAGCGGGGGTCCAAGAGACCCAGTACTTC. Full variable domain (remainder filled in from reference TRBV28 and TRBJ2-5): DVKVTQSSRYLVKRTGEKVFLECVQDMDHENMFWYRQDPGLGLRLIYFSYDVKMKEKGDIPEGYSVSREKKERFSLILESASTNQTSMYLCASSSGLAGVQETQYFGPGTRLLVL.

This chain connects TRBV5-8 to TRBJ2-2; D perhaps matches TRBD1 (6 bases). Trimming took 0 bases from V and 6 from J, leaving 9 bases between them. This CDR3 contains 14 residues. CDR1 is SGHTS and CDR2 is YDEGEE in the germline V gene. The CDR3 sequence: CASSLVGAAGELFF. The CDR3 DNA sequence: TGTGCCAGCAGCTTGGTGGGGGCCGCCGGGGAGCTGTTTTTT.

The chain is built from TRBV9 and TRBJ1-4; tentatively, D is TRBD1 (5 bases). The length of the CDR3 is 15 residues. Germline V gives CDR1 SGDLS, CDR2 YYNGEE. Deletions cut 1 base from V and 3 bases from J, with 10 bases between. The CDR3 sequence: CASSVRQGANEKLFF. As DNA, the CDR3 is TGTGCCAGCAGCGTACGTCAGGGAGCTAATGAAAAACTGTTTTTT.

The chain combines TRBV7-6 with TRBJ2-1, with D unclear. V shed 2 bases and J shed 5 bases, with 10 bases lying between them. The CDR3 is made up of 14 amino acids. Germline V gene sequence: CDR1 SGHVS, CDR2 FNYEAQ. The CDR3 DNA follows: TGTGCCAGCAGCTTAATCGGGCGCCACAATGAGCAGTTCTTC. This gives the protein CASSLIGRHNEQFF.

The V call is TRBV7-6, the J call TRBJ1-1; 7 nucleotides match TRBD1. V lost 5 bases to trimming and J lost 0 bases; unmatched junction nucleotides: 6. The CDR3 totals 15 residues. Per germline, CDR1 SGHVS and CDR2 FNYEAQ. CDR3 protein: CASSLRTGLNTEAFF. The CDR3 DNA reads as TGTGCCAGCAGCCTCCGGACAGGTTTGAACACTGAAGCTTTCTTT.

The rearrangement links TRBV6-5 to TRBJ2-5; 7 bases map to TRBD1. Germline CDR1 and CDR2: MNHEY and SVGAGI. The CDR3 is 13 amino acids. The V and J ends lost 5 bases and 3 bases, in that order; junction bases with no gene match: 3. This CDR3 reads CASSRDSKETQYF. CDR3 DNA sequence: TGTGCCAGCAGTCGGGACAGTAAAGAGACCCAGTACTTC.

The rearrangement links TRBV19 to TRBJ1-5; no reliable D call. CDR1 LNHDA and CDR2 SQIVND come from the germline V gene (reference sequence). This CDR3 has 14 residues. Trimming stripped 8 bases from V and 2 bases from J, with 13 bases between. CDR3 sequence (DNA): TGTGCCAGTCATCGAGGAGGCGGCAATCAGCCCCAGCATTTT. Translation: CASHRGGGNQPQHF. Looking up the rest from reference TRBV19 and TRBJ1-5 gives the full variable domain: DGGITQSPKYLFRKEGQNVTLSCEQNLNHDAMYWYRQDPGQGLRLIYYSQIVNDFQKGDIAEGYSVSREKKESFPLTVTSAQKNPTAFYLCASHRGGGNQPQHFGDGTRLSIL.

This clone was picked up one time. CDR3 protein: CASSLRPENTEAFF. The CDR3 DNA is TGTGCCAGCAGCTTGAGACCGGAGAACACTGAAGCTTTCTTT. V is TRBV7-3 and J is TRBJ1-1; no definite D call. V lost 3 bases and J lost 1, with 9 bases in between. The CDR3 length is 14 residues. In germline, CDR1 is SGHTA, CDR2 FQGTGA.

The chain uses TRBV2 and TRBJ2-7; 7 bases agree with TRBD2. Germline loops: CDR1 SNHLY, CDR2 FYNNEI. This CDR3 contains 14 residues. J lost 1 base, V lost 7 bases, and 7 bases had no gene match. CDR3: CASMLAAKSYEQYF. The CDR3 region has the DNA TGTGCCAGCATGCTAGCGGCAAAATCCTACGAGCAGTACTTC.

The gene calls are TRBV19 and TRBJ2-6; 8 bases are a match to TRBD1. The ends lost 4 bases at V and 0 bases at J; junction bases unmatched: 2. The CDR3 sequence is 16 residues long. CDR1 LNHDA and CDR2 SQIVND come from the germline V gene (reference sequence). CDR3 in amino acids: CASSRTGTSGANVLTF. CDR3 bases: TGTGCCAGTAGTAGGACAGGGACCTCTGGGGCCAACGTCCTGACTTTC.

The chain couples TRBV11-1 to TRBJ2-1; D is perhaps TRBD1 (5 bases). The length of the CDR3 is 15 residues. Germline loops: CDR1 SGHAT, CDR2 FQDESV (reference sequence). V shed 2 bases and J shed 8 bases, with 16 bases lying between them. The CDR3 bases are TGTGCCAGCAGCTTAACCACAGGTGGTGTAGATGAGCAGTTCTTC. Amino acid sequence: CASSLTTGGVDEQFF. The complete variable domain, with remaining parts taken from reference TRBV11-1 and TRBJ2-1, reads EAEVAQSPRYKITEKSQAVAFWCDPISGHATLYWYRQILGQGPELLVQFQDESVVDDSQLPKDRFSAERLKGVDSTLKIQPAELGDSAMYLCASSLTTGGVDEQFFGPGTRLTVL.

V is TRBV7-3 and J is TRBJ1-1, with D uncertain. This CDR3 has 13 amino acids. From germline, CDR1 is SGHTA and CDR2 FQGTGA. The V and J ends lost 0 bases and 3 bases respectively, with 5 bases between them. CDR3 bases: TGTGCCAGCAGCTTAACGGCCCACACTGAAGCTTTCTTT. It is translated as CASSLTAHTEAFF.

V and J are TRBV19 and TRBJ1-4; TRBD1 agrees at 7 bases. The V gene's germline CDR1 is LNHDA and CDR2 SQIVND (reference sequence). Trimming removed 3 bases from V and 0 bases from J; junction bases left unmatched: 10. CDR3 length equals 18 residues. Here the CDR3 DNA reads TGTGCCAGTAGTATTCCCCGGGACAGCGAAGCAACTAATGAAAAACTGTTTTTT. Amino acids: CASSIPRDSEATNEKLFF.

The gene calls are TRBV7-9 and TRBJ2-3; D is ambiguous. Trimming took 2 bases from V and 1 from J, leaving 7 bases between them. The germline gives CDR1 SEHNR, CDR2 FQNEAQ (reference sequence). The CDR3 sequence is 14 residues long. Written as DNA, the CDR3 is TGTGCCAGCAGCTTATTGGTTGGCACAGATACGCAGTATTTT. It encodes CASSLLVGTDTQYF.

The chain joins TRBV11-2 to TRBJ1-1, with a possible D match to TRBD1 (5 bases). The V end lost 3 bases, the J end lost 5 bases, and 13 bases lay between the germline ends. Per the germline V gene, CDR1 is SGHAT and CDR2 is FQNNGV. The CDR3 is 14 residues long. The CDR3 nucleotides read TGTGCCAGCAGCTTCCTCCAGGGAGGGACTGAAGCTTTCTTT. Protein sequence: CASSFLQGGTEAFF.

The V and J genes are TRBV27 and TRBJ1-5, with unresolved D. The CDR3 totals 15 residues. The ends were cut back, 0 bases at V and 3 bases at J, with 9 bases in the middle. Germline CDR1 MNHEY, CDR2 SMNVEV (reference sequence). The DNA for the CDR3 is TGTGCCAGCAGTTTATCGGCTGGGTTCAATCAGCCCCAGCATTTT. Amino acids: CASSLSAGFNQPQHF.

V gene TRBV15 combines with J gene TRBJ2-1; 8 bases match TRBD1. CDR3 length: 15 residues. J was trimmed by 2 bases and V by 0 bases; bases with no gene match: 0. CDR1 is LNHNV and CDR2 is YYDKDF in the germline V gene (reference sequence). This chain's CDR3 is CATSREQGAYNEQFF. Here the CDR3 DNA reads TGTGCCACCAGCAGAGAACAGGGGGCCTACAATGAGCAGTTCTTC.

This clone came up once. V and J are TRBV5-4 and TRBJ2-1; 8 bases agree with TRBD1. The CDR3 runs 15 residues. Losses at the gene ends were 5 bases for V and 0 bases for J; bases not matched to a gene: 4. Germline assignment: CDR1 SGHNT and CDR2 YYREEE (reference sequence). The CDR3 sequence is CASSETGDSYNEQFF. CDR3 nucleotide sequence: TGTGCCAGCAGTGAGACAGGGGACTCCTACAATGAGCAGTTCTTC.

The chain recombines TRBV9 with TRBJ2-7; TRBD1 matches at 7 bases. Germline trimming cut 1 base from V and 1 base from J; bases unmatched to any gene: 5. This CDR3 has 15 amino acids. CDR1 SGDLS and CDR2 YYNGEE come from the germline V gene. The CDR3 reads CASSVRGPPSYEQYF. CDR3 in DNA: TGTGCCAGCAGCGTAAGGGGGCCTCCTTCCTACGAGCAGTACTTC. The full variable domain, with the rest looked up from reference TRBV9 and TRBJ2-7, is DSGVTQTPKHLITATGQRVTLRCSPRSGDLSVYWYQQSLDQGLQFLIQYYNGEERAKGNILERFSAQQFPDLHSELNLSSLELGDSALYFCASSVRGPPSYEQYFGPGTRLTVT.

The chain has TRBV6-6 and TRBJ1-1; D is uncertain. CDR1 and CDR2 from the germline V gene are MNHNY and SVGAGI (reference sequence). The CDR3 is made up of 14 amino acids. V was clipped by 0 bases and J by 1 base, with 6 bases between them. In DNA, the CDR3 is TGTGCCAGCAGTTACTCAGACGCGAACACTGAAGCTTTCTTT. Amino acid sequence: CASSYSDANTEAFF.

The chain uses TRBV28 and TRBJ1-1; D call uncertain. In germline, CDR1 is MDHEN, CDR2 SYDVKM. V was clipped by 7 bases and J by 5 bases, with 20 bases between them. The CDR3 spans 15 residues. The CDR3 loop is CASTSSYPGITEAFF. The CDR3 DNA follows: TGTGCCAGCACTTCCTCTTATCCGGGGATAACTGAAGCTTTCTTT.

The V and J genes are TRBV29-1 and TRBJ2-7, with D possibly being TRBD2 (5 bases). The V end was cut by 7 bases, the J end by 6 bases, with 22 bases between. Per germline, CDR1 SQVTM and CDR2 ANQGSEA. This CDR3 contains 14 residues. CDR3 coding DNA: TGCAGCGCCAGCCGTGGGAGCCTTGGCGGCGAGCAGTACTTC. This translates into CSASRGSLGGEQYF.